This entry is about one TCR beta chain. Its antigen is unknown. The trim removed 4 bases at V and 4 bases at J, leaving 6 bases unmatched. The CDR3 has 14 residues. Germline loops: CDR1 SGHNT, CDR2 YYREEE (reference sequence). These data come from a study of T cell responses to AZD1222 COVID-19 vaccine. General study points: Among vaccine-associated CD4 TCRs, coverage spanned spike, with dominance at 160-218 and 743-854.

Profiling relied on immunoSEQ multiplex PCR, and the TCRdb table lists in-frame clones only, not all of them. This sample has 150,000 to 200,000 clones; 94% occur once, and the top ten carry 9.2%. This chain joins TRBV5-4 and TRBJ1-1; 8 bases map to TRBD1. The sequenced sample was peripheral blood, obtained on day 0 of AZD1222 vaccination. This TCR was recovered from an adult in good health. The CDR3 DNA sequence: TGTGCCAGCAGCCTACCAGACAGGGGCACTGAAGCTTTCTTT. Translated: CASSLPDRGTEAFF.